The 5 T cell receptor beta chains below all came from one sample that was sequenced in a study of esophageal squamous cell carcinoma under preoperative chemotherapy. Described time point: after preoperative PTX-NDP chemotherapy. TCRdb re-called the PCR reads through MiXCR, storing one row per CDR3 protein. The sample consists of roughly 10,000 distinct CDR3 sequences, about 63% of them appearing once. This material was obtained from a patient given preoperative chemotherapy. The origin of the receptors is a human donor with esophageal squamous cell carcinoma. The donor label of this sample is uncertain.

The chain employs TRBV11-2 and TRBJ2-1; 9 bases align to TRBD2. Matching the DNA end better, TRBJ2-5 makes the J call doubtful. The CDR3 spans 15 residues. Germline lookup yields CDR1 SGHAT and CDR2 FQNNGV. The CDR3 region has the DNA TGTGCCAGCAGCTTATCCTTAGCGGGAGTTCAGACCCAGTACTTC. It codes for CASSLSLAGVQTQYF.

This clonotype rates as large. V and J are TRBV6-6 and TRBJ2-1; unclear D gene. The CDR3 sequence is 12 residues long. The V gene's germline CDR1 is MNHNY and CDR2 SVGAGI (reference sequence). V lost 0 bases to trimming and J lost 13 bases, with 10 bases between them. In DNA, the CDR3 is TGTGCCAGCAGTTACTCGTCCGGCTCCCAGTTCTTC. As protein: CASSYSSGSQFF.

This clonotype was seen only a few times. This chain connects TRBV6-1 to TRBJ2-1; 9 bases fit TRBD2. Germline V gives CDR1 MNHNS, CDR2 SASEGT. The CDR3 runs 16 residues. Unmatched junction bases numbered 9, after V lost 7 bases and J lost 2 bases. The CDR3 nucleotides read TGTGCCAGCAACCTATTAGCGGGAGATGCCTACAATGAGCAGTTCTTC. It translates to CASNLLAGDAYNEQFF.

This clonotype has more than one count but fewer than ten. This chain joins TRBV7-2 and TRBJ2-1; no clear D gene. With the DNA end fitting TRBJ2-5 better, the J assignment may be wrong. The CDR3 spans 12 residues. Germline assignment: CDR1 SGHTA and CDR2 FQGNSA. CDR3 amino acids: CASSSQRETQYF. The DNA for the CDR3 is TGTGCCAGCAGCTCCCAAAGGGAGACCCAGTACTTC.

The J gene is TRBJ1-2, the V gene TRBV6-1; D not resolved. From germline, CDR1 is MNHNS and CDR2 SASEGT. There are 13 residues in the CDR3. V was shortened by 6 bases and J by 4 bases, with 12 bases between the two germline ends. The CDR3 region has the DNA TGTGCCAGCAGCACCGACCGGTCCTATGGCTACACCTTC. Protein product: CASSTDRSYGYTF.